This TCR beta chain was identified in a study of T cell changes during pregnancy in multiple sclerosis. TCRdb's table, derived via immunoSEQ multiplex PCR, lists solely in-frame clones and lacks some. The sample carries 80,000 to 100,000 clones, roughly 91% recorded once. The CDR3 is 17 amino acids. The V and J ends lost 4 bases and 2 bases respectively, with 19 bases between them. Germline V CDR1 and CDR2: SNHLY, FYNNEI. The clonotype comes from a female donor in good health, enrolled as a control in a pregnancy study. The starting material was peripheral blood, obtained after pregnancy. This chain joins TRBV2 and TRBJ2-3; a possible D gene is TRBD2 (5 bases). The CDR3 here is CASSGSPGIGLTDTQYF. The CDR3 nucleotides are TGTGCCAGCAGTGGCTCGCCGGGGATAGGACTCACAGATACGCAGTATTTT.